These T cell receptor beta chains were read from a single sample in a study of blood T cells in healthy people across ages. TCRdb re-analysed the 5' RACE reads in MiXCR, keeping a single row per CDR3 protein. The sample comprises roughly 1,500,000 distinct CDR3 sequences, roughly 40% of which are singletons, and 7% to 9.5% rests with the top ten. Sequencing was performed on blood. The source is a woman younger than 30 in good health. Each CDR3 is given with its conserved first and last residue. D genes are given only for firm matches. Rows may omit the clone size; those that give it use once, few, many or a size class.

v_call,j_call,clone_size,d_call,cdr3_nt,cdr3_aa
TRBV5-1,TRBJ1-1,-,-,TGCGCCAGCAGCCCCGGGACGGCTAAAACTGTAGCTTTCTTT,CASSPGTAKTVAFF
TRBV6-5,TRBJ1-4,-,-,TGTGCCAGCAGGGGGTATGAAAAACTGTTTTTT,CASRGYEKLFF
TRBV29-1,TRBJ2-5,few,-,TGCAGCGCGCTTTTGGGGGGTTTATCGAGGGATGAGACCCAGTACTTC,CSALLGGLSRDETQYF
TRBV12-3/TRBV12-4,TRBJ1-5,-,TRBD1,TGTGCCAGCAGTCCGACAGGGCACGATCAGCCCCAGCATTTT,CASSPTGHDQPQHF
TRBV20-1,TRBJ2-7,-,TRBD2,TGCAGTGCTAGAGAGGGGCTAGCGGGAGGGCTCTACGAGCAGTACTTC,CSAREGLAGGLYEQYF
TRBV6-5,TRBJ1-2,-,-,TGTGCCAGCAGTTACTCGAACGGGGGCGTTGGCTACACCTTC,CASSYSNGGVGYTF
TRBV20-1,TRBJ2-7,-,-,TGCAGTGCTAAACCGGGCCTTACCTACGAGCAGTACTTC,CSAKPGLTYEQYF
TRBV2,TRBJ2-5,-,TRBD2,TGTGCCAGCAGTGCTGGAGGGACTAGCGGACCCTACAATGAGCAGTACTTC,CASSAGGTSGPYNEQYF
TRBV21-1,TRBJ1-1,-,-,TGTGCCAGCAGCTCCCCAAGGGCGCTCTGGACTGAAGCTTTCTTT,CASSSPRALWTEAFF
TRBV6-5,TRBJ2-7,-,-,TGTGCCAGCAGCCCTACGGATAGAGGTAATGAGCAGTACTTC,CASSPTDRGNEQYF
TRBV29-1,TRBJ2-3,-,TRBD1,TGCAGCATCCCGACAGGGGCAGATACGCAGTATTTT,CSIPTGADTQYF
TRBV6-5,TRBJ2-3,many,-,TGTGCCACGTTAGCGATGGCGACAGATACGCAGTATTTT,CATLAMATDTQYF
TRBV7-2,TRBJ2-3,few,-,TGTGCCAGCAGCTTGAGGGGAGGGGGCAAGTACGGCACAGATACGCAGTATTTT,CASSLRGGGKYGTDTQYF
TRBV20-1,TRBJ2-3,-,TRBD2,TGCAGTGCTAGTTCACACACACTAGCGGGGGTAACAGATACGCAGTATTTT,CSASSHTLAGVTDTQYF
TRBV6-1,TRBJ2-7,-,TRBD2,TGTGCCAGCAAAATCTACAGCGGGAGTTACTACGAGCAGTACTTC,CASKIYSGSYYEQYF
TRBV29-1,TRBJ2-7,-,-,TGCAGCGTTGAGGCAGCCGATGATATGAACGAGCAGTACTTC,CSVEAADDMNEQYF
TRBV3-1,TRBJ2-6,-,-,TGTGCCAGCAGCCATCAGGGTTCTGGGGCCAACGTCCTGACTTTC,CASSHQGSGANVLTF
TRBV15,TRBJ2-7,-,TRBD2,TGTGCCACCAGCAGAGAGCTCGGGGGGGCTTACGAGCAGTACTTC,CATSRELGGAYEQYF
TRBV4-2,TRBJ2-7,-,-,TGTGCCAGCAGCCAAGAAAGGTTGGAGGGGTACGAGCAGTACTTC,CASSQERLEGYEQYF
TRBV4-1,TRBJ2-7,few,TRBD2,TGCGCCAGCAGCCCGACCACTAGCGGGGGAGCCTACGAGCAGTACTTC,CASSPTTSGGAYEQYF
TRBV9,TRBJ1-2,-,-,TGTGCCAGCAGCGTAGAGGCCAGGGTCGAGGCTGGCTACACCTTC,CASSVEARVEAGYTF
TRBV20-1,TRBJ2-7,-,TRBD1,TGCAGTGCGCCGGGACAGAGTGTCCATGAGCAGTACTTC,CSAPGQSVHEQYF
TRBV20-1,TRBJ2-1,-,-,TGCAGGAGTGACCGGGCTTACAGTGAGCAGTTCTTC,CRSDRAYSEQFF
TRBV7-9,TRBJ2-3,few,TRBD2,TGTGCCAGCACCCTGACTAGCGGGGCAACCACAGATACGCAGTATTTT,CASTLTSGATTDTQYF
TRBV4-1,TRBJ1-4,-,-,TGCGCCAGCAGCCAACCCGCGCCGGGGGAGGAAAAACTGTTTTTT,CASSQPAPGEEKLFF
TRBV6-5,TRBJ2-7,-,-,TGTGCCAGCACGATGTCAGGGTCCTACGAGCAGTACTTC,CASTMSGSYEQYF
TRBV5-1,TRBJ2-4,few,TRBD1,TGCGCCAGCAAGCCGGGACAGGGTAGGAACATTCAGTACTTC,CASKPGQGRNIQYF
TRBV12-3/TRBV12-4,TRBJ1-1,few,-,TGTGCCACCAGTAGGGGCCTCAACCTCAAGAACACTGAAGCTTTCTTT,CATSRGLNLKNTEAFF
TRBV20-1,TRBJ2-7,-,TRBD2,TGCAGTGCTAGAGTGCGGGGGGGCCCAGGCGAGCAGTACTTC,CSARVRGGPGEQYF
TRBV12-3/TRBV12-4,TRBJ2-3,-,-,TGTGCCAGCAGTTATGAGGATACGCAGTATTTT,CASSYEDTQYF
TRBV30,TRBJ2-7,-,TRBD1,TGTGTCTGGAGTGTACCCCGGGACAGAACCTACGAGCAGTACTTC,CVWSVPRDRTYEQYF
TRBV10-3,TRBJ1-2,-,TRBD1,TGTGCCATCAGTGAGAGACAGGGCCCCGGTCTCACCTTC,CAISERQGPGLTF
TRBV11-2,TRBJ2-2,few,TRBD1,TGTGCCAGCAGCTTCCGGGACAGGATGACCGGGGAGCTGTTTTTT,CASSFRDRMTGELFF
TRBV5-6,TRBJ2-7,-,-,TGTGCCAGCAGCTTGGAGGGCAGGGGTCCATACGGGCAGTACTTC,CASSLEGRGPYGQYF
TRBV10-2,TRBJ2-7,-,TRBD1,TGCGCGGCTGGGCAGGGGGCGAATCACGAGCAGTACTTC,CAAGQGANHEQYF
TRBV12-3/TRBV12-4,TRBJ2-3,-,TRBD2,TGTGCCAGCAGCCAAAGAGCGGGGGGGAGCACAGATACGCAGTATTTT,CASSQRAGGSTDTQYF
TRBV4-2,TRBJ2-7,few,-,TGTGCCAGCAGCCAAGATTCTTGGCCATCCTACGAGCAGTACTTC,CASSQDSWPSYEQYF
TRBV2,TRBJ1-5,-,TRBD1,TGTGCCAGCGGCAGGGACAGGGATGATCAGCCCCAGCATTTT,CASGRDRDDQPQHF
TRBV7-6,TRBJ1-6,-,-,TGTGCCAGCCGACCAGAGAATAATTCACCCCTCCACTTT,CASRPENNSPLHF
TRBV20-1,TRBJ2-7,-,-,TGCAGTGCTGGCCAGGGGTGGGAGCAGTACTTC,CSAGQGWEQYF
TRBV27,TRBJ1-1,-,-,TGTGCCAGCAGTTTTGGTTTGTCGGGGGGGGAAGCTTTCTTT,CASSFGLSGGEAFF
TRBV29-1,TRBJ2-7,few,-,TGCAGCGTTGAATTGGGGACACCCCCAGGCGAGCAGTACTTC,CSVELGTPPGEQYF
TRBV11-2,TRBJ2-1,-,-,TGTGCCAGCAGCTTAACGGGGGCAGGGGGATCAAATGAGCAGTTCTTC,CASSLTGAGGSNEQFF
TRBV10-3,TRBJ1-1,-,TRBD1,TGTGCCATCAGTGGCGACAGGGGTATGAACGCTGAAGCTTTCTTT,CAISGDRGMNAEAFF
TRBV12-3/TRBV12-4,TRBJ2-5,-,-,TGTGCCAGCAGTTTCGGGCGGACTTTGCCGTACTTC,CASSFGRTLPYF
TRBV27,TRBJ1-2,-,-,TGTGCCAGCAGTTCAACAGGGACGGCCTATGGCTACACCTTC,CASSSTGTAYGYTF
TRBV29-1,TRBJ1-1,-,-,TGCAGCGGGGGGAAGTCGAACACTGAAGCTTTCTTT,CSGGKSNTEAFF
TRBV29-1,TRBJ1-1,few,-,TGCAGCGTTGATCAGAACTACGGGGGCACTGAAGCTTTCTTT,CSVDQNYGGTEAFF
TRBV12-3/TRBV12-4,TRBJ1-1,few,-,TGTGCCAGCAGTGCAGTAGACAGGGAAGCTTTCTTT,CASSAVDREAFF
TRBV5-1,TRBJ1-5,-,-,TGCGCCAGCAGAACATACCCGAATCAGCCCCAGCATTTT,CASRTYPNQPQHF